The clone carrying this TCR beta chain appeared a few times. The antigen is not known. Unique molecular identifiers were present in the TCR beta cDNA libraries. MiXCR was run by TCRdb on the PCR reads, yielding one entry per CDR3 protein. This table holds a few hundred thousand distinct CDR3 sequences, 36% found once. The CDR3 spans 13 residues. Germline lookup yields CDR1 SGHVS and CDR2 FQNEAQ. With 5 bases removed from V and 7 bases from J, the gap between germline ends came to 11 bases. The data originate from a study of post-analysis software for immune sequencing data. Study observations and caveats: With TRBV5-6, TRBV5-1 and TRBV20-1 included, 4 or 5 TRBV segments were more frequent in patients than in controls. Controls had significantly higher normalized Chao1 diversity than multiple sclerosis patients.

Source material: blood. This sequence was found in a girl aged 5 to 17 with multiple sclerosis. The chain has TRBV7-8 and TRBJ2-2, with a weak D call TRBD1 (5 bases). The CDR3 reads CASSPGYGGELFF. In nucleotides, the CDR3 is TGTGCCAGCAGCCCAGGGTATGGCGGGGAGCTGTTTTTT.